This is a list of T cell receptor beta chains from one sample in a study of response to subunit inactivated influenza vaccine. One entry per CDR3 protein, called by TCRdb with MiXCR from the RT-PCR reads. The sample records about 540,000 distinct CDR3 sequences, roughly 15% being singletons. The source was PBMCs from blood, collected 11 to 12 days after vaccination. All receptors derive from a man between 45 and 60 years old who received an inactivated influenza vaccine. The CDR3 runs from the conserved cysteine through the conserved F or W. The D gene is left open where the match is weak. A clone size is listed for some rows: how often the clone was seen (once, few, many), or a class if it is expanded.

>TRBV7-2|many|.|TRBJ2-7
TGTGCCAGCAGCCCCAATCCTCGGGCTTCCTACGAGCAGTACTTC
CASSPNPRASYEQYF
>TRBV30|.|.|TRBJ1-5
TGTGCCTGGAGTAGTTTAGGAAATCAGCCCCAGCATTTT
CAWSSLGNQPQHF
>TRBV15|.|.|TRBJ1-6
TGTGCCACCGGTAGAGATCGGAACCTCCACTTT
CATGRDRNLHF
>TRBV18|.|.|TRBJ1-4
TGTGCCAGCTCACCAATGGCAGGCCACGAAAAACTGTTTTTT
CASSPMAGHEKLFF
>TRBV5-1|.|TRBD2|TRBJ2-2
TGCGCCAGCAGCATGGGACTACCGGGGACCGGGGAGCTGTTTTTT
CASSMGLPGTGELFF
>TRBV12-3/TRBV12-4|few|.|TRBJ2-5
TGTGCCAGCATTCTCGAGGGACTGGCCCAAGAGACCCAGTACTTC
CASILEGLAQETQYF
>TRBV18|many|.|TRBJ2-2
TGTGCCAGCTCACCGACCGGGGAGCTGTTTTTT
CASSPTGELFF
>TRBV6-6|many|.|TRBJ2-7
TGTGCCAGCAGTTTGACGTTAGCCGAGCAGTACTTC
CASSLTLAEQYF
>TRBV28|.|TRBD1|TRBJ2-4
TGTGCCAGCAGTTTAGTCAGGCCAGGGGGAAACATTCAGTACTTC
CASSLVRPGGNIQYF
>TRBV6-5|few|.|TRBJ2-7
TGTGCCAGCAGTTACTGGGCGGGAGAGCAGTACTTC
CASSYWAGEQYF
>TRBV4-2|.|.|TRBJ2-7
TGTGCCAGCAGCCAAGAGCTAGTCAGGACCTACGAGCAGTACTTC
CASSQELVRTYEQYF
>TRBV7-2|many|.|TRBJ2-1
TGTGCCAGCAGCTTAAGTGGAGGCCCCTACAATGAGCAGTTCTTC
CASSLSGGPYNEQFF
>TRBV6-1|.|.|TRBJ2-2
TGTGCCAGCAGTGATTATGCGGAGTCGAACACCGGGGAGCTGTTTTTT
CASSDYAESNTGELFF
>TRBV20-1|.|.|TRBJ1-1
TGCAGTGCTAGAGATCGAAGGGCTGAAGCTTTCTTT
CSARDRRAEAFF
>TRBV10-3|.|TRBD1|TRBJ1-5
TGTGCCATCAGTGACTCCGGGACAGGGGATAGCAATCAGCCCCAGCATTTT
CAISDSGTGDSNQPQHF
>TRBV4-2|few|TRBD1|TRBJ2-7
TGTGCCAGCAGCCAGGGCCGGGACAGGCGAACCTACGAGCAGTACTTC
CASSQGRDRRTYEQYF
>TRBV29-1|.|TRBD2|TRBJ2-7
TGCAGCGTTATTCTAGCGGGAGGCCTGAGCTCCTACGAGCAGTACTTC
CSVILAGGLSSYEQYF
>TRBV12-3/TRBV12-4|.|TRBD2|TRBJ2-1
TGTGCCAGCAGAGCGGGACTAGCGGGAGTCACCTACAATGAGCAGTTCTTC
CASRAGLAGVTYNEQFF
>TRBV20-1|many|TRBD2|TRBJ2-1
TGCAGTGCTAGAGACGGTTCCACTCGACTAGCGGGAGTGGCTAGTGAGCAGTTCTTC
CSARDGSTRLAGVASEQFF
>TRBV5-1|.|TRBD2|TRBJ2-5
TGCGCCAGCAGCTCGGGACTAGATGGGACCCAGTACTTC
CASSSGLDGTQYF
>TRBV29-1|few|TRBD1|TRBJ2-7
TGCAGCGTTGGTAACCTCTGGACAGGGGGAGACTACGAGCAGTACTTC
CSVGNLWTGGDYEQYF
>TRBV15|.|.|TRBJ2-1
TGTGCCACCAGCAGAGATGGGAGCACTATGTTGTTCAATGAGCAGTTCTTC
CATSRDGSTMLFNEQFF
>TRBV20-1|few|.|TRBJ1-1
TGCAGTGCTTCCAGGGAGGTGCGCACTGAAGCTTTCTTT
CSASREVRTEAFF
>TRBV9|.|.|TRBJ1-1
TGTGCCAGCAGCGCCTTTGAGGGTGGGACTGAAGCTTTCTTT
CASSAFEGGTEAFF
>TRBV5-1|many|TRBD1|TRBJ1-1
TGCGCCAGCAGCCCAAACAGGGGGCTGATCACTGAAGCTTTCTTT
CASSPNRGLITEAFF
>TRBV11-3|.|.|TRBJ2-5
TGTGCCAGCAGCCGGGCCCCCCAAGAGACCCAGTACTTC
CASSRAPQETQYF
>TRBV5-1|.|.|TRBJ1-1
TGCGCCAGCAGCCCGGGACGAACTTACGGTGAAGCTTTCTTT
CASSPGRTYGEAFF
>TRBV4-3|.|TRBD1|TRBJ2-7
TGCGCCAGCAGCCACCTCCACCGGCCCTCGACAGGGATCGCCTACGAGCAGTACTTC
CASSHLHRPSTGIAYEQYF
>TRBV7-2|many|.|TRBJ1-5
TGTGCCAGCAGCCTTGAACGAAATCAGCCCCAGCATTTT
CASSLERNQPQHF
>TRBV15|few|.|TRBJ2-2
TGTGCCACCAGCAGAGATTACGCGGGAATGACCACCGGGGAGCTGTTTTTT
CATSRDYAGMTTGELFF
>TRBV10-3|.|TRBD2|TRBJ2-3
TGTGCCATCAGCGCTACTAGCGAACCGACAGATACGCAGTATTTT
CAISATSEPTDTQYF
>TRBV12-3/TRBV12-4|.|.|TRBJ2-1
TGTGCCAGCAGTTCGAGGGGGGAGGTCGATGAGCAGTTCTTC
CASSSRGEVDEQFF